These 27 T cell receptor beta chains originate from one sample sequenced in a study of beta chain features in type 1 diabetes. Reverse transcription of all isolated RNA meant that expressed TCRB transcripts were sequenced. Data came from immunoSEQ multiplex PCR; TCRdb stores just in-frame clones and leaves some out. The sample holds 300,000 to 350,000 clones, roughly 9% seen once. Which antigens these TCRs recognize remains unknown. Findings and limits, study-wide: Moderate but significant shortening of TCRB CDR3s was recorded in all four CD4+ subsets from Type 1 diabetes patients.

Specimen: central memory CD4+ T cells from blood. The receptor set was obtained from a man younger than 40 with type 1 diabetes.

This clone has more than one count but fewer than ten. This chain connects TRBV7-9 to TRBJ2-5; D gene unclear. The CDR3 contains 10 residues. The V and J ends lost 3 bases and 5 bases respectively, with 1 base between them. Germline loops: CDR1 SEHNR, CDR2 FQNEAQ (reference sequence). The CDR3 DNA is TGTGCCAGCAGCTTGGAGACCCAGTACTTC. Amino acid sequence: CASSLETQYF.

V usage is TRBV9 and J usage is TRBJ1-4; D gene uncertain. The CDR3 loop spans 15 amino acids. V lost 4 bases to trimming and J lost 7 bases, with 17 bases between them. CDR1 and CDR2 (germline): SGDLS, YYNGEE. The CDR3 nucleotides are TGTGCCAGCAGCCTCGATCCGGGGTTGGGTGAAAAACTGTTTTTT. As protein: CASSLDPGLGEKLFF.

This clone came up a few times. The chain carries TRBV5-1 and TRBJ2-3, with 11 bases identical to TRBD1. V shed 3 bases and J 9 bases; nucleotides not matched to a gene: 6. The CDR3 consists of 14 residues. CDR1 SGHRS and CDR2 YFSETQ come from the germline V gene. The CDR3 region has the DNA TGCGCCAGCAGCTCGGGACAGGGGGAGGGCACGCAGTATTTT. Its translation is CASSSGQGEGTQYF.

V usage is TRBV28 and J usage is TRBJ2-3; TRBD1 matches 7 bases. CDR1 and CDR2 (germline): MDHEN, SYDVKM. The CDR3 is made up of 14 amino acids. The V gene end was trimmed by 4 bases and the J gene end by 4 bases; junction bases not matched to a gene: 5. CDR3 in DNA: TGTGCCAGCAGTTCCGGGACAGCAGCAGATACGCAGTATTTT. Residues: CASSSGTAADTQYF.

This clone was detected only a few times. The chain carries TRBV2 and TRBJ1-5; 7 bases match TRBD1. Losses at the gene ends were 8 bases for V and 1 base for J; bases not matched to a gene: 8. This CDR3 comprises 15 residues. Germline CDR1 and CDR2: SNHLY and FYNNEI. The CDR3 DNA sequence: TGTGCCAGCCAACGGACAGGAGAGAGCAATCAGCCCCAGCATTTT. Translating gives CASQRTGESNQPQHF.

V usage is TRBV29-1 and J usage is TRBJ2-2; D unclear. Trimming pared 7 bases from V and 0 bases from J, leaving 15 bases between. CDR1 is SQVTM and CDR2 is ANQGSEA in the germline V gene. There are 15 residues in the CDR3. In DNA, the CDR3 is TGCAGCGCTGGAACGCAGAGTGCGAACACCGGGGAGCTGTTTTTT. This gives the protein CSAGTQSANTGELFF.

This clone was seen a few times. V and J are TRBV6-5 and TRBJ2-1, with D perhaps matching TRBD1 or TRBD2 (5 bases each). Germline V gene data show CDR1 as MNHEY and CDR2 as SVGAGI. The ends were cut back, 4 bases at V and 4 bases at J, with 14 bases in the middle. The CDR3 length is 15 residues. This CDR3 is CASSLGELRYNEQFF. The DNA of the CDR3 is TGTGCCAGCAGTTTAGGGGAGCTGAGGTACAATGAGCAGTTCTTC.

The sample holds a few counts of this clone. The chain joins TRBV4-3 to TRBJ1-4; 8 bases align to TRBD1. Germline V lookup: CDR1 LGHNA, CDR2 YSLEER. This CDR3 is built from 17 residues. After removal of 1 base from V and 7 bases from J, the junction contained 11 bases not matched to a gene. CDR3 coding DNA: TGCGCCAGCAGCCAAGGCCGGAGACAGGGGCGAGGTGAAAAACTGTTTTTT. Translated: CASSQGRRQGRGEKLFF.

This clone was found a few times. This chain uses TRBV5-6 with TRBJ1-1; perhaps TRBD1 as D (5 bases). Germline V gene data show CDR1 as SGHDT and CDR2 as YYEEEE. Between the trimmed V and J ends, which lost 5 bases and 1 base, there was a span of 15 bases. The CDR3 totals 15 residues. The CDR3 bases are TGTGCCAGCAGGAAGGGACTGACAACGAACACTGAAGCTTTCTTT. Its translation: CASRKGLTTNTEAFF.

The chain recombines TRBV6-5 with TRBJ2-7; no definite D call. Germline V CDR1 and CDR2: MNHEY, SVGAGI. The CDR3 is 13 residues long. Trimming cost V 5 bases and J 1 base, with 9 bases left between them. In DNA, the CDR3 is TGTGCCAGCAGTCCGCCAGAATCCTACGAGCAGTACTTC. It codes for CASSPPESYEQYF.

The V call is TRBV7-8, the J call TRBJ1-3; 8 bases align to TRBD1. The germline V gene has CDR1 SGHVS and CDR2 FQNEAQ. The CDR3 sequence is 15 residues long. Trimming removed 4 bases from V and 4 bases from J; junction bases left unmatched: 6. The CDR3 DNA sequence: TGTGCCAGCAGCTCCTCCCGGGACAGGGGAAACACCATATATTTT. It codes for CASSSSRDRGNTIYF.

J is TRBJ2-3 and V is TRBV4-3, with TRBD2 matching 8 bases. Germline CDR1 and CDR2: LGHNA and YSLEER. The trim removed 4 bases at V and 1 base at J, leaving 1 base unmatched. The CDR3 spans 14 residues. The CDR3 DNA sequence: TGCGCCAGCAGCCTTAGCGGGGGCACAGATACGCAGTATTTT. It codes for CASSLSGGTDTQYF.

The CDR3 spells CASSPPSGGSYEQYF. The CDR3 nucleotides read TGTGCCAGCAGCCCACCTAGCGGGGGTTCCTACGAGCAGTACTTC. The chain links TRBV5-4 to TRBJ2-7; 10 nucleotides align to TRBD2. CDR3 length: 15 residues. The V and J ends lost 4 bases and 1 base, in that order; junction bases with no gene match: 5. Germline assignment: CDR1 SGHNT and CDR2 YYREEE (reference sequence).

Many counts were recorded for this clone. The chain combines TRBV18 with TRBJ2-3, with D unclear. Germline V lookup: CDR1 KGHSH, CDR2 LQKENI. Trimming left V 1 base short and J 3 bases short, with 8 bases between. The CDR3 is 14 amino acids. The CDR3 protein is CASSPLVGTDTQYF. For the CDR3, the DNA is TGTGCCAGCTCACCACTTGTCGGGACAGATACGCAGTATTTT.

This clone was detected only a few times. J is TRBJ2-7 and V is TRBV9, with D unclear. Germline-derived CDR1 and CDR2 are SGDLS and YYNGEE. The CDR3 has 15 amino acids. V lost 0 bases, J lost 0 bases, and 10 bases lay in between. The CDR3 loop reads CASSVDARPSYEQYF. In DNA form, the CDR3 reads TGTGCCAGCAGCGTAGATGCACGGCCCTCCTACGAGCAGTACTTC. Full variable domain (outside the CDR3, taken from reference TRBV9 and TRBJ2-7): DSGVTQTPKHLITATGQRVTLRCSPRSGDLSVYWYQQSLDQGLQFLIQYYNGEERAKGNILERFSAQQFPDLHSELNLSSLELGDSALYFCASSVDARPSYEQYFGPGTRLTVT.

About this clone: This CDR3 fails to terminate in the conserved phenylalanine or tryptophan, so it likely reflects a read error. The chain employs TRBV6-6 and TRBJ1-4; no firm D call. V shed 0 bases and J shed 4 bases, with 6 bases lying between them. CDR1 MNHNY and CDR2 SVGAGI come from the germline V gene (reference sequence). The length of the CDR3 is 14 residues. The CDR3 DNA reads TGTGCCAGCAGTTACTCGAAGGGTAATGAAAAACTGTTTTCT. This translates into CASSYSKGNEKLFS.

The rearrangement uses TRBV5-4 and TRBJ1-1; the D is unclear. Germline lookup yields CDR1 SGHNT and CDR2 YYREEE (reference sequence). The CDR3 consists of 13 residues. The V gene lost 4 bases and the J gene lost 4 bases, with 11 bases spanning the gap. In nucleotides, the CDR3 is TGTGCCAGCAGCCTGGACCAGGCCACTGAAGCTTTCTTT. Translating it yields CASSLDQATEAFF.

This clone was counted ten times or more. The V gene is TRBV7-2, the J gene TRBJ1-4; D is unresolved. This CDR3 has 15 residues. Trimming cost V 4 bases and J 1 base, with 10 bases left between them. Germline values: CDR1 SGHTA, CDR2 FQGNSA. DNA for the CDR3: TGTGCCAGCAGCTCGGATAGGGTAACTAATGAAAAACTGTTTTTT. Its protein is CASSSDRVTNEKLFF.

The chain's CDR3 is CASGGQGPNTEAFF. CDR3 coding DNA: TGTGCCAGCGGGGGACAGGGACCGAACACTGAAGCTTTCTTT. The V and J genes are TRBV6-5 and TRBJ1-1; 9 bases line up with TRBD1. Germline loops: CDR1 MNHEY, CDR2 SVGAGI. CDR3 length equals 14 residues. After removal of 8 bases from V and 1 base from J, the junction contained 5 bases not matched to a gene.

This clone has just a few counts. V usage is TRBV6-6 and J usage is TRBJ2-3; 8 bases agree with TRBD2. Germline V gene lookup returns CDR1 MNHNY and CDR2 SVGAGI (reference sequence). The ends lost 6 bases at V and 0 bases at J; junction bases unmatched: 5. This CDR3 region has 15 residues. CDR3: CASRRLAMSTDTQYF. For the CDR3, the DNA is TGTGCCAGCAGACGACTAGCGATGAGCACAGATACGCAGTATTTT.

This clone has more than one count but fewer than ten. This chain joins TRBV7-2 and TRBJ2-5; TRBD2 aligns across 7 bases. The germline gives CDR1 SGHTA, CDR2 FQGNSA. Trimming took 1 base from V and 3 from J; bases not matched to a gene: 8. This CDR3 has 16 residues. CDR3 amino acids: CASSLGGGAGEETQYF. DNA for the CDR3: TGTGCCAGCAGCTTAGGTGGAGGGGCGGGGGAAGAGACCCAGTACTTC.

The V and J genes are TRBV5-1 and TRBJ1-1, with D possibly matching TRBD1 (6 bases). Germline loops: CDR1 SGHRS, CDR2 YFSETQ. Trimming removed 4 bases at V and 4 bases at J, with 11 bases between. The CDR3 extends over 13 amino acids. CDR3 DNA sequence: TGCGCCAGCAGCGCGGACAGTCTCACTGAAGCTTTCTTT. As protein: CASSADSLTEAFF.

This clone was seen a handful of times. The chain's CDR3 is CASSGERQGATQNTEAFF. The CDR3 DNA reads TGTGCCAGCAGTGGCGAGAGACAGGGGGCCACTCAGAACACTGAAGCTTTCTTT. The V and J genes are TRBV2 and TRBJ1-1; TRBD1 matches 10 bases. J lost 1 base, V lost 4 bases, and 12 bases had no gene match. The CDR3 is 18 residues long. The germline CDR1 and CDR2 sequences are SNHLY and FYNNEI. Combining the CDR3 with reference TRBV2 and TRBJ1-1 gives the whole variable domain EPEVTQTPSHQVTQMGQEVILRCVPISNHLYFYWYRQILGQKVEFLVSFYNNEISEKSEIFDDQFSVERPDGSNFTLKIRSTKLEDSAMYFCASSGERQGATQNTEAFFGQGTRLTVV.

Only a few counts were recorded for this clone. V and J are TRBV5-1 and TRBJ1-2; 7 bases align to TRBD1. The CDR3 loop spans 14 amino acids. The V gene end was trimmed by 0 bases and the J gene end by 7 bases; junction bases not matched to a gene: 6. CDR1 SGHRS and CDR2 YFSETQ come from the germline V gene. This CDR3 is CASSLATGSAGYTF. CDR3 nucleotide sequence: TGCGCCAGCAGCTTGGCGACAGGGTCCGCTGGCTACACCTTC. Variable domain in full (rest from reference TRBV5-1 and TRBJ1-2): KAGVTQTPRYLIKTRGQQVTLSCSPISGHRSVSWYQQTPGQGLQFLFEYFSETQRNKGNFPGRFSGRQFSNSRSEMNVSTLELGDSALYLCASSLATGSAGYTFGSGTRLTVV.

V gene TRBV30 combines with J gene TRBJ1-1; no firm D call. The germline CDR1 and CDR2 sequences are GTSNPN and SVGIG (reference sequence). Between the trimmed V and J ends, which lost 5 bases and 3 bases, there was a span of 13 bases. CDR3 length: 13 amino acids. This CDR3 is CAWDQNKDTEAFF. The CDR3 DNA sequence: TGTGCCTGGGATCAGAACAAGGACACTGAAGCTTTCTTT.

The gene calls are TRBV5-6 and TRBJ1-1, with no clear D. There are 12 residues in the CDR3. Germline CDR1 is SGHDT and CDR2 is YYEEEE. Between the trimmed V and J ends, which lost 0 bases and 10 bases, there was a span of 10 bases. The DNA for the CDR3 is TGTGCCAGCAGCTTGGTCGTGGGCGTAGCTTTCTTT. The encoded protein is CASSLVVGVAFF.

This clone was found a few times. The V call is TRBV4-3, the J call TRBJ1-2, with 8 bases aligning to TRBD1. V lost 3 bases, J lost 6 bases, and 6 bases stayed unmatched. Germline V lookup: CDR1 LGHNA, CDR2 YSLEER. The CDR3 length is 14 residues. The chain's CDR3 is CASSQEGTGDGYTF. The CDR3 DNA reads as TGCGCCAGCAGCCAGGAAGGGACAGGAGATGGCTACACCTTC.